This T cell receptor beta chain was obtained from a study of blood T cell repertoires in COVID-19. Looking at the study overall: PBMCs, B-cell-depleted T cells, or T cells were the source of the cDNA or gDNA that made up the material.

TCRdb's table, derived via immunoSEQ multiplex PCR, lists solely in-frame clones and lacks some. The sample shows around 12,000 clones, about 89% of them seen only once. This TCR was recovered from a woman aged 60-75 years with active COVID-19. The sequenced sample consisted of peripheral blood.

CDR3 DNA: TGCGCCAGCAGCCAAGATCAGGGTTGGAAGACTGAAGCTTTCTTT. Translation gives CASSQDQGWKTEAFF. The chain joins TRBV4-1 to TRBJ1-1; D is perhaps TRBD1 (5 bases). Looked up from germline, CDR1 is MGHRA and CDR2 is YSYEKL. The V end lost 0 bases, the J end lost 5 bases, and 13 bases lay between the germline ends. CDR3 size: 15 residues.